The 29 T cell receptor beta chains reported below all come from one sample, sequenced in a study of cytomegalovirus exposure and HLA in healthy donors. Assay: immunoSEQ multiplex PCR; the TCRdb copy retains only in-frame clones and omits some. The repertoire consists of fewer than 65,000 clones, with 75% to 90% occurring once and the leading ten covering approximately 15%. The source material was PBMCs. The source is a woman aged 18-29 years in good health and CMV-seronegative.

This clone appeared a few times. The rearrangement uses TRBV5-1 and TRBJ2-1, with a tentative D call TRBD2 (6 bases). The V and J ends lost 4 bases and 5 bases respectively, with 13 bases between them. This CDR3 region has 14 residues. CDR1 and CDR2 from the germline V gene are SGHRS and YFSETQ. The CDR3 region has the DNA TGCGCCAGCAGCGCCGGACTACAGAACAATGAGCAGTTCTTC. Translated, it gives CASSAGLQNNEQFF.

The V gene is TRBV7-9, the J gene TRBJ2-1, with D tentatively TRBD2 (6 bases). Trimming removed 2 bases at V and 7 bases at J, with 24 bases between. The germline CDR1 and CDR2 sequences are SEHNR and FQNEAQ (reference sequence). The CDR3 loop spans 18 amino acids. The CDR3 spells CASSLRGLADYGWNEQFF. The DNA for the CDR3 is TGTGCCAGCAGCTTAAGAGGTTTAGCGGACTATGGGTGGAATGAGCAGTTCTTC.

This clone was seen more than once but under ten times. This chain connects TRBV18 to TRBJ1-1, with 7 bases aligning to TRBD1. This CDR3 spans 16 amino acids. Germline CDR1 and CDR2: KGHSH and LQKENI. J gave up 0 bases and V 5 bases, and 9 bases lay outside the gene matches. In DNA, the CDR3 is TGTGCCAGCTCATTGGGCCCGACAGGGATGAACACTGAAGCTTTCTTT. Protein sequence: CASSLGPTGMNTEAFF.

The chain links TRBV7-9 to TRBJ1-1, with 8 nucleotides matching TRBD1. V was pared by 5 bases and J by 4 bases, with 6 bases of the junction left unmatched. The length of the CDR3 is 14 residues. Per germline, CDR1 SEHNR and CDR2 FQNEAQ (reference sequence). The CDR3 region has the DNA TGTGCCAGCAGCATAAGGGACAGGATCACTGAAGCTTTCTTT. As protein: CASSIRDRITEAFF.

The rearrangement links TRBV6-1 to TRBJ1-5; a weak D match, TRBD1 (6 bases). The V gene lost 3 bases and the J gene lost 6 bases, with 9 bases spanning the gap. CDR3 length: 13 amino acids. CDR1 is MNHNS and CDR2 is SASEGT in the germline V gene. Here the CDR3 DNA reads TGTGCCAGCAGTGATCCGACAGGTCAGCCCCAGCATTTT. As protein: CASSDPTGQPQHF.

This chain connects TRBV7-9 to TRBJ1-1, with 9 bases lining up with TRBD1. CDR3 length equals 17 residues. Unmatched junction bases numbered 10, after V lost 4 bases and J lost 1 base. CDR1 is SEHNR and CDR2 is FQNEAQ in the germline V gene (reference sequence). CDR3 sequence reads: CASSSGTGLIWNTEAFF. CDR3 sequence (DNA): TGTGCCAGCAGCTCCGGGACAGGGCTGATTTGGAACACTGAAGCTTTCTTT. Supplemented by reference TRBV7-9 and TRBJ1-1, the full variable domain reads DTGVSQNPRHKITKRGQNVTFRCDPISEHNRLYWYRQTLGQGPEFLTYFQNEAQLEKSRLLSDRFSAERPKGSFSTLEIQRTEQGDSAMYLCASSSGTGLIWNTEAFFGQGTRLTVV.

The chain recombines TRBV7-9 with TRBJ1-6; 8 bases fit TRBD1. The junction had 7 bases not matched to a gene; V was cut back by 5 bases and J by 7 bases. The CDR3 sequence is 15 residues long. Germline assignment: CDR1 SEHNR and CDR2 FQNEAQ (reference sequence). For the CDR3, the DNA is TGTGCCAGCAGCGATGGGACAGGAGAGAATTCACCCCTCCACTTT. Its protein product is CASSDGTGENSPLHF.

The V and J genes are TRBV10-2 and TRBJ2-5; 8 bases agree with TRBD1. The junction had 6 bases not matched to a gene; V was cut back by 2 bases and J by 4 bases. CDR1 is WSHSY and CDR2 is SAAADI in the germline V gene. The CDR3 consists of 15 residues. The CDR3 bases are TGCGCCAGCAGTGAGCCAGCTGGACAGGGAGAGACCCAGTACTTC. It translates to CASSEPAGQGETQYF.

This clone showed up just once. The chain combines TRBV11-2 with TRBJ2-1, with 12 bases matching TRBD2. The CDR3 extends over 17 amino acids. The germline CDR1 and CDR2 sequences are SGHAT and FQNNGV. Losses at the gene ends were 5 bases for V and 5 bases for J; bases not matched to a gene: 10. The CDR3 loop is CASSIPPLAGGNNEQFF. The CDR3 region has the DNA TGTGCCAGCAGCATACCCCCACTAGCGGGAGGAAACAATGAGCAGTTCTTC.

V is TRBV30 and J is TRBJ2-3; TRBD1 matches 8 bases. The germline CDR1 and CDR2 sequences are GTSNPN and SVGIG (reference sequence). V shed 1 base and J 2 bases; nucleotides not matched to a gene: 2. CDR3 length: 14 residues. Written as DNA, the CDR3 is TGTGCCTGGAGTGGACAGGGGCCCACAGATACGCAGTATTTT. It codes for CAWSGQGPTDTQYF.

Only a few counts were recorded for this clone. The chain has TRBV18 and TRBJ1-1; TRBD1 agrees at 7 bases. This CDR3 has 15 residues. CDR1 and CDR2 (germline): KGHSH, LQKENI. V shed 4 bases and J 6 bases; nucleotides not matched to a gene: 11. CDR3 DNA: TGTGCCAGCTCACTCGGCTCAGGGGGAGTCCCTGAAGCTTTCTTT. Translated: CASSLGSGGVPEAFF.

The V call is TRBV7-8, the J call TRBJ1-4; 7 positions match TRBD1. This CDR3 is built from 16 residues. Unmatched junction bases numbered 10, after V lost 5 bases and J lost 4 bases. CDR1 and CDR2 (germline): SGHVS, FQNEAQ. The CDR3 nucleotides are TGTGCCAGCAGCAAAGACAGGGTCTCCCATAATGAAAAACTGTTTTTT. Translated, it gives CASSKDRVSHNEKLFF.

This sequence joins TRBV4-1 and TRBJ2-5, with a weak D call TRBD2 (6 bases). The germline gives CDR1 MGHRA, CDR2 YSYEKL. CDR3 length equals 15 residues. V lost 2 bases, J lost 1 base, and 11 bases lay in between. The CDR3 is CASSQWGTLQETQYF. CDR3 DNA sequence: TGCGCCAGCAGCCAATGGGGGACTCTCCAAGAGACCCAGTACTTC.

V is TRBV7-9 and J is TRBJ2-1, with TRBD1 matching 10 bases. The CDR3 sequence is 15 residues long. Germline V gives CDR1 SEHNR, CDR2 FQNEAQ (reference sequence). V lost 6 bases to trimming and J lost 7 bases; unmatched junction nucleotides: 9. CDR3 loop: CASSWGQGLGNEQFF. Written as DNA, the CDR3 is TGTGCCAGCAGTTGGGGACAGGGGCTAGGGAATGAGCAGTTCTTC.

CDR3 DNA: TGCGCCAGCAGCCAGTCCAGCGGGCCTTTCAGCTCCTACAATGAGCAGTTCTTC. Encoded protein: CASSQSSGPFSSYNEQFF. The gene calls are TRBV4-3 and TRBJ2-1; perhaps TRBD2 as D (6 bases). CDR1 and CDR2 from the germline V gene are LGHNA and YSLEER. V lost 3 bases to trimming and J lost 0 bases, with 18 bases between them. The CDR3 spans 18 residues.

The V and J genes are TRBV19 and TRBJ1-5; D not certain. V lost 1 base and J 7 bases, leaving 5 bases between the germline ends. Germline assignment: CDR1 LNHDA and CDR2 SQIVND (reference sequence). CDR3 length: 12 residues. The CDR3 coding sequence is TGTGCCAGTAGTATAGGGGCCCAGCCCCAGCATTTT. Amino acid sequence: CASSIGAQPQHF. Full variable domain (missing parts from reference TRBV19 and TRBJ1-5): DGGITQSPKYLFRKEGQNVTLSCEQNLNHDAMYWYRQDPGQGLRLIYYSQIVNDFQKGDIAEGYSVSREKKESFPLTVTSAQKNPTAFYLCASSIGAQPQHFGDGTRLSIL.

This clone was observed a handful of times. The chain is built from TRBV11-2 and TRBJ1-1, with 9 bases aligning to TRBD1. This CDR3 region has 15 residues. Germline CDR1 SGHAT, CDR2 FQNNGV. Trimming cost V 5 bases and J 1 base; bases outside gene matches: 5. As DNA, the CDR3 is TGTGCCAGCAGCGCGGGACAGGGACCGAACACTGAAGCTTTCTTT. Its protein product is CASSAGQGPNTEAFF. The complete variable domain, with remaining parts taken from reference TRBV11-2 and TRBJ1-1, reads EAGVAQSPRYKIIEKRQSVAFWCNPISGHATLYWYQQILGQGPKLLIQFQNNGVVDDSQLPKDRFSAERLKGVDSTLKIQPAKLEDSAVYLCASSAGQGPNTEAFFGQGTRLTVV.

The chain has TRBV6-1 and TRBJ1-2, with 10 bases aligning to TRBD1. In germline, CDR1 is MNHNS, CDR2 SASEGT. The junction had 7 bases not matched to a gene; V was cut back by 6 bases and J by 3 bases. This CDR3 is built from 15 residues. CDR3 region: CASRGQGRNYYGYTF. For the CDR3, the DNA is TGTGCCAGCAGGGGACAGGGGCGGAACTACTATGGCTACACCTTC.

As for this clone: The germline gene is not matched at one end of the junction; a read error may be the cause. The CDR3 sequence is CASSPRAGSFRYEQYF. CDR3 sequence (DNA): TGTGCTAGCAGCCCTAGGGCAGGGTCCTTTCGCTACGAGCAGTACTTC. The rearrangement joins TRBV7-7 to TRBJ2-7; D might be TRBD1 (5 bases). Looked up from germline, CDR1 is SSHAT and CDR2 is FNYEAQ (reference sequence). This CDR3 comprises 16 residues.

In DNA form, the CDR3 reads TGTGCCAGCAGCCGAGCGGGAGCAACAGATACGCAGTATTTT. This translates into CASSRAGATDTQYF. The gene calls are TRBV9 and TRBJ2-3; TRBD2 matches at 8 bases. The ends lost 4 bases at V and 3 bases at J; junction bases unmatched: 4. The CDR3 consists of 14 residues. The V gene's germline CDR1 is SGDLS and CDR2 YYNGEE.

The rearrangement joins TRBV5-1 to TRBJ2-3; 9 bases align to TRBD1. CDR3 length: 15 residues. Germline lookup yields CDR1 SGHRS and CDR2 YFSETQ. V lost 4 bases, J lost 6 bases, and 9 bases stayed unmatched. The CDR3 spells CASSAAWTGVDTQYF. DNA of the CDR3: TGCGCCAGCAGCGCTGCTTGGACAGGGGTGGATACGCAGTATTTT.

The V and J genes are TRBV27 and TRBJ1-1; a possible D gene is TRBD1 (5 bases). The length of the CDR3 is 15 residues. The germline V gene has CDR1 MNHEY and CDR2 SMNVEV (reference sequence). Trimming took 6 bases from V and 2 from J, leaving 16 bases between them. The CDR3 reads CASRARDSTNTEAFF. DNA of the CDR3: TGTGCCAGCAGAGCCCGGGACTCCACCAACACTGAAGCTTTCTTT.

V gene TRBV28 combines with J gene TRBJ2-2; TRBD1 agrees at 8 bases. The V gene end was trimmed by 5 bases and the J gene end by 2 bases; junction bases not matched to a gene: 10. The germline V gene has CDR1 MDHEN and CDR2 SYDVKM. CDR3 length: 17 amino acids. The CDR3 DNA reads as TGTGCCAGCAGTGGGGTCCGGACAGGGCCCAACACCGGGGAGCTGTTTTTT. Translated: CASSGVRTGPNTGELFF. Full variable domain (rest looked up from reference TRBV28 and TRBJ2-2): DVKVTQSSRYLVKRTGEKVFLECVQDMDHENMFWYRQDPGLGLRLIYFSYDVKMKEKGDIPEGYSVSREKKERFSLILESASTNQTSMYLCASSGVRTGPNTGELFFGEGSRLTVL.

This chain connects TRBV2 to TRBJ2-5; TRBD2 matches at 7 bases. Trimming removed 6 bases from V and 2 bases from J; junction bases left unmatched: 9. This CDR3 spans 15 amino acids. The germline CDR1 and CDR2 sequences are SNHLY and FYNNEI. The CDR3 here is CASRGPTSLQETQYF. The CDR3 DNA sequence: TGTGCCAGCAGGGGGCCGACTAGCCTGCAAGAGACCCAGTACTTC.

The chain combines TRBV27 with TRBJ2-3; TRBD2 agrees at 9 bases. CDR3 length: 14 residues. The germline CDR1 and CDR2 sequences are MNHEY and SMNVEV (reference sequence). After removal of 10 bases from V and 6 bases from J, the junction contained 11 bases not matched to a gene. In DNA form, the CDR3 reads TGTGCCACCGGCAATAGCGGGAGAAGGGATACGCAGTATTTT. This encodes CATGNSGRRDTQYF.

This clone is a singleton in its sample. The chain employs TRBV15 and TRBJ2-1, with 12 bases that match TRBD2. After removal of 0 bases from V and 4 bases from J, the junction contained 13 bases not matched to a gene. There are 20 residues in the CDR3. Per the germline V gene, CDR1 is LNHNV and CDR2 is YYDKDF (reference sequence). CDR3 in DNA: TGTGCCACCAGCAGAGAGCGAGGCCTAGCGGGGGGGCCCGGTTACAATGAGCAGTTCTTC. It specifies CATSRERGLAGGPGYNEQFF.

DNA of the CDR3: TGTGCCAGCAGAAGTTTACTACAGGCGGAATATGGCTACACCTTC. It translates to CASRSLLQAEYGYTF. The genes are TRBV27 and TRBJ1-2, with D maybe TRBD1 (5 bases). The CDR3 sequence is 15 residues long. CDR1 and CDR2 from the germline V gene are MNHEY and SMNVEV (reference sequence). Trimming stripped 6 bases from V and 5 bases from J, with 19 bases between.

V usage is TRBV29-1 and J usage is TRBJ2-6; D uncertain. CDR1 SQVTM and CDR2 ANQGSEA come from the germline V gene. The germline V and J ends were trimmed by 4 bases and 3 bases, with 4 bases remaining between them. This CDR3 spans 12 amino acids. The CDR3 region is CSVGGGANVLTF. CDR3 nucleotides: TGCAGCGTTGGAGGTGGGGCCAACGTCCTGACTTTC.

This chain links TRBV12-5 with TRBJ2-1; D is possibly TRBD1 (6 bases). This CDR3 contains 13 residues. Between the trimmed V and J ends, which lost 4 bases and 10 bases, there was a span of 14 bases. Germline CDR1 and CDR2: LGHNT and FRNRAP. DNA for the CDR3: TGTGCTAGTGGTTGGAAACAGGGTGGCGAGCAGTTCTTC. Its translation: CASGWKQGGEQFF.